One sample yielded the 17 T cell receptor beta chains listed below, sequenced in a study of blood T cell repertoires in COVID-19. The protocol was immunoSEQ multiplex PCR, while the TCRdb copy is restricted to in-frame clones and leaves out a portion. This table has about 280,000 clones, more than 80% appearing once. Material for sequencing was PBMCs or T cells enriched from blood (not recorded which). The receptors here all came from a woman in her twenties or thirties with acute COVID-19.

The CDR3 sequence: CASSVPNQPQHF. As DNA, the CDR3 is TGTGCCAGCAGTGTTCCGAATCAGCCCCAGCATTTT. The rearrangement links TRBV2 to TRBJ1-5; D gene unclear. The CDR3 is made up of 12 amino acids. V lost 4 bases, J lost 4 bases, and 5 bases lay in between. Germline V gene sequence: CDR1 SNHLY, CDR2 FYNNEI.

The chain joins TRBV28 to TRBJ2-7; D is possibly TRBD1 (6 bases). Trimming left V 7 bases short and J 2 bases short, with 9 bases between. The CDR3 extends over 12 amino acids. Per germline, CDR1 MDHEN and CDR2 SYDVKM. CDR3 nucleotide sequence: TGTGCCAGCATAGGGGGAGCCTACGAGCAGTACTTC. It codes for CASIGGAYEQYF.

The chain is built from TRBV11-2 and TRBJ2-4; 7 bases match TRBD1. J lost 1 base, V lost 1 base, and 4 bases had no gene match. Germline V lookup: CDR1 SGHAT, CDR2 FQNNGV. The CDR3 length is 16 residues. The CDR3 loop reads CASSLGQGQAKNIQYF. Written as DNA, the CDR3 is TGTGCCAGCAGCTTAGGCCAGGGACAGGCCAAAAACATTCAGTACTTC.

This clone was counted between two and nine times. The rearrangement uses TRBV11-2 and TRBJ2-2; 7 positions agree with TRBD2. Germline V gene sequence: CDR1 SGHAT, CDR2 FQNNGV. Trimming removed 4 bases from V and 6 bases from J; junction bases left unmatched: 2. The CDR3 contains 13 residues. In DNA form, the CDR3 reads TGTGCCAGCAGCTCGGGAGGCCCCGGGGAGCTGTTTTTT. Its protein is CASSSGGPGELFF.

The rearrangement links TRBV3-1 (or the pseudogene TRBV3-2) to TRBJ2-2, with 7 bases aligning to TRBD2. The CDR3 runs to 16 residues. The V and J ends lost 4 bases and 3 bases, in that order; junction bases with no gene match: 8. CDR1 and CDR2 (germline): LGHDT, YNNKEL (reference sequence). CDR3 in DNA: TGTGCCAGCAGCCTCGGGGGGACTCGGGACACCGGGGAGCTGTTTTTT. It codes for CASSLGGTRDTGELFF.

V and J are TRBV28 and TRBJ1-2; 9 bases are shared with TRBD1. The CDR3 length is 17 residues. The V segment lost 3 bases and the J segment 7 bases; nucleotides outside the gene matches: 15. The germline CDR1 and CDR2 sequences are MDHEN and SYDVKM. The CDR3 sequence is CASSFGGQQGAVAGYTF. The DNA of the CDR3 is TGTGCCAGCAGTTTCGGAGGCCAACAGGGGGCCGTTGCTGGCTACACCTTC.

In DNA, the CDR3 is TGTGCCAGCAGCCAAGTATCTACAGGGCCTATGATCGATACGCAGTATTTT. Translation gives CASSQVSTGPMIDTQYF. This chain uses TRBV3-1 (or the pseudogene TRBV3-2) with TRBJ2-3; TRBD1 might be the D (6 bases). Germline V gene data show CDR1 as LGHDT and CDR2 as YNNKEL (reference sequence). With 1 base removed from V and 6 bases from J, the gap between germline ends came to 20 bases. The CDR3 is 17 amino acids.

This clone has more than one count but fewer than ten. The chain has TRBV6-2 or TRBV6-3 and TRBJ1-1, with D tentatively TRBD1 (5 bases). V was shortened by 5 bases and J by 1 base, with 11 bases between the two germline ends. This CDR3 has 14 residues. Germline V CDR1 and CDR2: MNHEY, SVGEGT. CDR3 DNA sequence: TGTGCCAGCAGTCAGTTGACAGCGAACACTGAAGCTTTCTTT. This gives the protein CASSQLTANTEAFF.

The rearrangement uses TRBV12-1 and TRBJ2-6; the D segment call TRBD1 is taken from the table without a DNA check. TRBV12-1 is listed as a pseudogene. The CDR3 sequence is 15 residues long. CDR3 amino acids: CASSFGGLGANVLTF. The CDR3 nucleotides are TGTGCCAGCAGCTTTGGGGGGCTCGGGGCCAACGTCCTGACTTTC.

The rearrangement links TRBV7-6 to TRBJ2-3; 7 bases agree with TRBD1. The CDR3 consists of 14 residues. V was pared by 6 bases and J by 5 bases, with 8 bases of the junction left unmatched. The germline V gene has CDR1 SGHVS and CDR2 FNYEAQ. The CDR3 bases are TGTGCCAGCAGTCGACAGGGTGTGCAAGATACGCAGTATTTT. As protein: CASSRQGVQDTQYF.

V and J are TRBV7-9 and TRBJ2-1, with D possibly matching TRBD2 (6 bases). The CDR3 is 15 residues long. The germline V gene encodes CDR1 SEHNR and CDR2 FQNEAQ (reference sequence). The V end lost 1 base, the J end lost 5 bases, and 12 bases lay between the germline ends. The CDR3 here is CASSLVGSSNNEQFF. CDR3 DNA sequence: TGTGCCAGCAGCTTAGTCGGGAGTTCGAACAATGAGCAGTTCTTC.

V and J are TRBV4-1 and TRBJ1-1; no clear D gene. Germline V gives CDR1 MGHRA, CDR2 YSYEKL. The CDR3 length is 18 residues. Trimming took off 4 bases at V and 0 bases at J, with 21 bases between the two ends. CDR3 region: CASSLRGDAYPLNTEAFF. CDR3 bases: TGCGCCAGCAGCCTACGCGGCGACGCGTATCCCCTGAACACTGAAGCTTTCTTT.

The CDR3 reads CASSLNEGLEAFF. The CDR3 nucleotides read TGTGCCAGCAGCTTAAATGAGGGCCTCGAAGCTTTCTTT. The genes are TRBV7-6 and TRBJ1-1, with D unresolved. CDR1 and CDR2 (germline): SGHVS, FNYEAQ. V was clipped by 2 bases and J by 8 bases, with 12 bases between them. The CDR3 spans 13 residues.

V and J are TRBV10-3 and TRBJ2-2, with D tentatively TRBD1 (5 bases). The V gene's germline CDR1 is ENHRY and CDR2 SYGVKD. Trimming left V 2 bases short and J 5 bases short, with 15 bases between. This CDR3 region has 16 residues. The DNA of the CDR3 is TGTGCCATCAGTGAGGTGGCGGAACAGGAAACCGGGGAGCTGTTTTTT. It is translated as CAISEVAEQETGELFF.

The chain is built from TRBV21-1 and TRBJ2-2; the listed D gene, TRBD2, was not tested against the DNA. TRBV21-1 is a documented pseudogene. This CDR3 contains 15 residues. Written as DNA, the CDR3 is TGTGCCAGCGTCCTTCTAGCGGGAGACACCGGGGAGCTGTTTTTT. It encodes CASVLLAGDTGELFF.

This rearrangement joins TRBV7-6 to TRBJ2-2, with 8 bases fitting TRBD1. J gave up 3 bases and V 5 bases, and 11 bases lay outside the gene matches. This CDR3 region has 17 residues. The germline V gene has CDR1 SGHVS and CDR2 FNYEAQ. The CDR3 coding sequence is TGTGCCAGCAGCGACCGCCCGGGACAGGTGGACACCGGGGAGCTGTTTTTT. Translation gives CASSDRPGQVDTGELFF. The variable domain in full, completed from reference TRBV7-6 and TRBJ2-2, reads GAGVSQSPRYKVTKRGQDVALRCDPISGHVSLYWYRQALGQGPEFLTYFNYEAQQDKSGLPNDRFSAERPEGSISTLTIQRTEQRDSAMYRCASSDRPGQVDTGELFFGEGSRLTVL.

The CDR3 sequence is CASSSGDTVGETQYF. CDR3 in DNA: TGTGCCAGCAGTTCCGGGGACACGGTTGGGGAGACCCAGTACTTC. This chain uses TRBV28 with TRBJ2-5, with D possibly being TRBD1 (6 bases). Trimming pared 4 bases from V and 5 bases from J, leaving 17 bases between. The germline CDR1 and CDR2 sequences are MDHEN and SYDVKM. There are 15 residues in the CDR3.